This T cell receptor beta chain stems from a study of graft-versus-host responses after intestinal transplantation. Turning to the study itself: Each patient got anti-thymocyte globulin induction, then tacrolimus and steroids for around three years. Whole-study results and caveats: GvH clones occurred in recipient marrow; some first appeared in ileum or blood. With peak circulating GvH clone levels came an association with early post-transplant HvG declines. Patients with graft-donor T cell macrochimerism had high graft-versus-host to host-versus-graft clonal ratios in allografts.

Of note for this clone: Antigen specificity is unknown.

Trimming removed 5 bases from V and 4 bases from J; junction bases left unmatched: 5. Germline loops: CDR1 SEHNR, CDR2 FQNEAQ (reference sequence). This CDR3 comprises 16 residues. The method was immunoSEQ multiplex PCR; TCRdb's version includes in-frame clones alone and lacks a portion of them. The sample records tens of thousands of clones, approximately 94% being singletons. V is TRBV7-9 and J is TRBJ2-3; TRBD2 agrees at 14 bases. The sequence was obtained from a human donor who received an intestinal transplant. This specimen was unstimulated CD8+ T cells sorted from spleen or lymph node cells, taken before intestinal transplant. The CDR3 spells CASSLSTSGRADTQYF. CDR3 DNA: TGTGCCAGCAGCCTATCGACTAGCGGGAGGGCAGATACGCAGTATTTT.